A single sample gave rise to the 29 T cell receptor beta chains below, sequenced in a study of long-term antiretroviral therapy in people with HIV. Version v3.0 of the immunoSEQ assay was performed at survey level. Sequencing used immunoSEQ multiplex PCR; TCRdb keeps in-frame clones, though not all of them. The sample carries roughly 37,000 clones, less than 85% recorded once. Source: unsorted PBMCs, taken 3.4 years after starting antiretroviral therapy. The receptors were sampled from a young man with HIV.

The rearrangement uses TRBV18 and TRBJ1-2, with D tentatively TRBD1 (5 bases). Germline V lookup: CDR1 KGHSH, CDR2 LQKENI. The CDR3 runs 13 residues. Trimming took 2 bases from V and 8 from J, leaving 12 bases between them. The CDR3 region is CASSPGGTAGYTF. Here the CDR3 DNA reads TGTGCCAGCTCACCAGGGGGGACCGCCGGCTACACCTTC.

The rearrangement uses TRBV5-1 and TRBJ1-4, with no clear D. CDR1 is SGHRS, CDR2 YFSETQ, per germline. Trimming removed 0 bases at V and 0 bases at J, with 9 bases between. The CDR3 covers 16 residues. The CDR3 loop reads CASSLGPSATNEKLFF. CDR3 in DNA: TGCGCCAGCAGCTTGGGGCCCAGTGCAACTAATGAAAAACTGTTTTTT.

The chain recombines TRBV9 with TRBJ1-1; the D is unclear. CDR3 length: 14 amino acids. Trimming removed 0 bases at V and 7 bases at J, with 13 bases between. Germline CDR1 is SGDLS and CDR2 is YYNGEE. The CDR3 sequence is CASSVGEGRGEAFF. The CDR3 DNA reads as TGTGCCAGCAGCGTAGGAGAGGGCCGGGGTGAAGCTTTCTTT.

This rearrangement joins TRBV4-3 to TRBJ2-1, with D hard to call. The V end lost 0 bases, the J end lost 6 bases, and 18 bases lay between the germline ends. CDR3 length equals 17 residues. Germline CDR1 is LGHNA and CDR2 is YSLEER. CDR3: CASSQEAGRQFRNEQFF. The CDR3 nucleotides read TGCGCCAGCAGCCAAGAAGCTGGTCGGCAGTTCCGCAATGAGCAGTTCTTC.

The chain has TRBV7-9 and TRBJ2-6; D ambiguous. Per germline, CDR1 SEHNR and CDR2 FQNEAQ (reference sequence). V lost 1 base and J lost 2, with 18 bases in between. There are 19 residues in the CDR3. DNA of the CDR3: TGTGCCAGCAGCTTAGGGAGATCACCGGGTTTGCCTGGGGCCAACGTCCTGACTTTC. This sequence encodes CASSLGRSPGLPGANVLTF.

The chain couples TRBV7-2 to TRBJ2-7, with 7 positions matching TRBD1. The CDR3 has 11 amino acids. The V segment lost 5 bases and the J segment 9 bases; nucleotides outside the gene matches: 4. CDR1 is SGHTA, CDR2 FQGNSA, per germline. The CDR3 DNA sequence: TGTGCCAGCAGCGAGGGGGCAGCGCAGTACTTC. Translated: CASSEGAAQYF.

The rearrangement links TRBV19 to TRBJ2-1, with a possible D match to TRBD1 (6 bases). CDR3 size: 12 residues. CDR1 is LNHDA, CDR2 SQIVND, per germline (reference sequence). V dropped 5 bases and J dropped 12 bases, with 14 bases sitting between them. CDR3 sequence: CASSSNLGGQFF. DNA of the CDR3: TGTGCCAGTAGTTCCAATTTAGGGGGGCAGTTCTTC.

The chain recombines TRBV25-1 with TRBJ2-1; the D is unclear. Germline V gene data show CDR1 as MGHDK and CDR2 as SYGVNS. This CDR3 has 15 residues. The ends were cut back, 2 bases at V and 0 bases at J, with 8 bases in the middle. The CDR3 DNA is TGTGCCAGCAGTGAAGGGTTGAACTCCTACAATGAGCAGTTCTTC. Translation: CASSEGLNSYNEQFF.

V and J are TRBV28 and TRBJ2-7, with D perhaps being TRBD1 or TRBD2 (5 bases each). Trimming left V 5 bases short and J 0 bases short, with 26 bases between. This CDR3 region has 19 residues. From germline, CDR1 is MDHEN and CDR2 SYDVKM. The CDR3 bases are TGTGCCAGCAGTACCCCAGGGTGGACGGGATCCGCGAGCTCCTACGAGCAGTACTTC. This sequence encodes CASSTPGWTGSASSYEQYF.

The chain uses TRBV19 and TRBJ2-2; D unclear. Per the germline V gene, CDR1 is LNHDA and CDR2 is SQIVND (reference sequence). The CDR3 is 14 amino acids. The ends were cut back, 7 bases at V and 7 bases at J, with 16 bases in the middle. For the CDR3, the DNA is TGTGCCAGTACAGGATTTCCCAGCATCGGGGAGCTGTTTTTT. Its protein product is CASTGFPSIGELFF.

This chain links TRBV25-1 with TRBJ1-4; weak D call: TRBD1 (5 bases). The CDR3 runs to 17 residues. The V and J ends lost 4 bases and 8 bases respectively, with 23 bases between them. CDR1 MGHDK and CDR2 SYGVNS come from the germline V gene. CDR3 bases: TGTGCCAGCAGTGCACGGGTGGGGGGGGAGGTGAGCGAAAAACTGTTTTTT. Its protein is CASSARVGGEVSEKLFF.

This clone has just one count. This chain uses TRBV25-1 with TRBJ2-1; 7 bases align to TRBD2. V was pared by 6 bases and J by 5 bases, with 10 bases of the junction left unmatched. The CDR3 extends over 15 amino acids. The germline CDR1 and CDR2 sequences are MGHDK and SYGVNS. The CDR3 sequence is CASRGGWAGNNEQFF. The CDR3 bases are TGTGCCAGCAGGGGAGGGTGGGCAGGGAACAATGAGCAGTTCTTC.

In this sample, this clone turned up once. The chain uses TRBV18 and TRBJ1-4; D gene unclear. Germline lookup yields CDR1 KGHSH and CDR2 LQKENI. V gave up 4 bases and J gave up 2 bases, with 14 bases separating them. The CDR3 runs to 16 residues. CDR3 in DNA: TGTGCCAGCTCACAGATTCCGGGCCTCACTAATGAAAAACTGTTTTTT. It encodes CASSQIPGLTNEKLFF.

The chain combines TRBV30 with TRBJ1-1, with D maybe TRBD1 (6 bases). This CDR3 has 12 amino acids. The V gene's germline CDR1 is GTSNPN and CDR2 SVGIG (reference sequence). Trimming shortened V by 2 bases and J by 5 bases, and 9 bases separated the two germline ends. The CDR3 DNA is TGTGCCTGGAGTCCCACAGGGACTGAAGCTTTCTTT. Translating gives CAWSPTGTEAFF.

The CDR3 sequence is CASSPRLAGDTDTQYF. The CDR3 DNA reads as TGTGCCAGCAGCCCCCGACTAGCGGGGGACACAGATACGCAGTATTTT. The rearrangement links TRBV9 to TRBJ2-3, with 12 bases matching TRBD2. The length of the CDR3 is 16 residues. CDR1 is SGDLS, CDR2 YYNGEE, per germline. The J segment lost 2 bases and the V segment lost 4 bases, leaving 5 bases of the junction unmatched.

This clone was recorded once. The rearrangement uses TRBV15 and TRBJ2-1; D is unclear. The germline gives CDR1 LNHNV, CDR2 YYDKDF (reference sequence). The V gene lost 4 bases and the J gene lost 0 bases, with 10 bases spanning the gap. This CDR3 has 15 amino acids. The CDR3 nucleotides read TGTGCCACCAGCACTCCTCTGAGCTCCTACAATGAGCAGTTCTTC. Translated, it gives CATSTPLSSYNEQFF.

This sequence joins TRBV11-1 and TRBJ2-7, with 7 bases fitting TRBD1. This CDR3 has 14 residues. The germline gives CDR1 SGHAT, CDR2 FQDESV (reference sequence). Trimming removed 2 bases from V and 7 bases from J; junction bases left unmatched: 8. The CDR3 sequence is CASSLNAGGGEQYF. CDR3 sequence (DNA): TGTGCCAGCAGCTTAAACGCAGGGGGTGGAGAGCAGTACTTC. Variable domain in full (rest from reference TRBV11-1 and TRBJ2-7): EAEVAQSPRYKITEKSQAVAFWCDPISGHATLYWYRQILGQGPELLVQFQDESVVDDSQLPKDRFSAERLKGVDSTLKIQPAELGDSAMYLCASSLNAGGGEQYFGPGTRLTVT.

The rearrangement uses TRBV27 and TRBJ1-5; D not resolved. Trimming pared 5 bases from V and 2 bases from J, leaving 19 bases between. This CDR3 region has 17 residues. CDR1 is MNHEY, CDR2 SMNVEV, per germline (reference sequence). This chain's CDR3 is CASSPGPYHVGNQPQHF. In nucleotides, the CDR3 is TGTGCCAGCAGTCCCGGGCCCTACCACGTCGGCAATCAGCCCCAGCATTTT.

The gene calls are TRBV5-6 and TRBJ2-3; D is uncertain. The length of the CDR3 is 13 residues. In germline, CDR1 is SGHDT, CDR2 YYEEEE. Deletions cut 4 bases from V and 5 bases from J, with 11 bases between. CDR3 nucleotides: TGTGCCAGCAGCCCCAGGAGAATAGATACGCAGTATTTT. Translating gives CASSPRRIDTQYF.

DNA for the CDR3: TGTGCCAGCAGTGTTAGTAGCGGAGGACCCACAGATACGCAGTATTTT. Translation gives CASSVSSGGPTDTQYF. The chain couples TRBV6-1 to TRBJ2-3, with D maybe TRBD2 (6 bases). Germline assignment: CDR1 MNHNS and CDR2 SASEGT. V lost 4 bases and J 2 bases, leaving 16 bases between the germline ends. The CDR3 consists of 16 residues.

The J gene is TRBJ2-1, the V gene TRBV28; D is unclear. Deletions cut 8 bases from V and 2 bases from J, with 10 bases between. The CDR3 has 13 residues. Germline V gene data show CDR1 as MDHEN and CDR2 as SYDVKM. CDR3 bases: TGTGCCAGCGAGACGGGTCCCTACAATGAGCAGTTCTTC. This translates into CASETGPYNEQFF.

Here the CDR3 DNA reads TGTGCCAGCAGAGTTTGGGGGAATGGTGAAAAACTGTTTTTT. This encodes CASRVWGNGEKLFF. The chain uses TRBV27 and TRBJ1-4; a weak D match, TRBD1 (5 bases). The CDR3 contains 14 residues. V lost 6 bases, J lost 7 bases, and 15 bases lay in between. CDR1 is MNHEY, CDR2 SMNVEV, per germline (reference sequence).

CDR3 DNA sequence: TGTGCCTGGAGTCCCAGGGGGAGAACTGAAGCTTTCTTT. This encodes CAWSPRGRTEAFF. The gene calls are TRBV30 and TRBJ1-1; 7 positions agree with TRBD1. From germline, CDR1 is GTSNPN and CDR2 SVGIG (reference sequence). CDR3 size: 13 residues. V shed 2 bases, J shed 5 bases, and the junction held 5 bases outside the gene matches.

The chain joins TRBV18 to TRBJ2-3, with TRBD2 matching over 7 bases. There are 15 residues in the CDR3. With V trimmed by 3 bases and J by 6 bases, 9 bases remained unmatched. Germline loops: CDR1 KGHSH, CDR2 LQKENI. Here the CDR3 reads CASSPWLAAGDTQYF. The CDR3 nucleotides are TGTGCCAGCTCACCCTGGCTAGCGGCCGGGGATACGCAGTATTTT.

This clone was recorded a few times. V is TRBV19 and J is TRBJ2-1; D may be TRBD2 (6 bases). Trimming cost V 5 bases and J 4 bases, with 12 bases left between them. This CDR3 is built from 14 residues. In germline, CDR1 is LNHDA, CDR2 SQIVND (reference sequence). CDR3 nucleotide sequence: TGTGCCAGTAGTCCAGGGACTTCTTACAATGAGCAGTTCTTC. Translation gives CASSPGTSYNEQFF.

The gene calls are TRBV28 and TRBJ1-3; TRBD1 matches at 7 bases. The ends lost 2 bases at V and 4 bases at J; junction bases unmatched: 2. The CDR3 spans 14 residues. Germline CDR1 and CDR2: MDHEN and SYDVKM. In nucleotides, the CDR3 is TGTGCCAGCAGTTTAAGGACAGGAGGAAACACCATATATTTT. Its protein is CASSLRTGGNTIYF.

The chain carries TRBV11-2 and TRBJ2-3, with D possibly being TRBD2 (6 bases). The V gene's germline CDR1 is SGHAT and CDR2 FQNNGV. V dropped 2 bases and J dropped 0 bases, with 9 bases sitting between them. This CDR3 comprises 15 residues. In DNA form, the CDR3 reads TGTGCCAGCAGCTTAACGGGACTCAGCACAGATACGCAGTATTTT. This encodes CASSLTGLSTDTQYF.

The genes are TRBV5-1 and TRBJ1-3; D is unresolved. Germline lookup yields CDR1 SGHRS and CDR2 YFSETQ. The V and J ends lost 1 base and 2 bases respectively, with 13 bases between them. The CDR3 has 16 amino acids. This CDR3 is CASSLWQTHTGNTIYF. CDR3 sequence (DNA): TGCGCCAGCAGCTTGTGGCAGACTCATACTGGAAACACCATATATTTT.

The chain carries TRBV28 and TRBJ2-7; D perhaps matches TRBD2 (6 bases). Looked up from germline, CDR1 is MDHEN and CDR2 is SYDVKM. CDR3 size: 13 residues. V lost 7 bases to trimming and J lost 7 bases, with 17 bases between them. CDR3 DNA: TGTGCCAGCAAACGGCGGGGATCGGGGGAGCAGTACTTC. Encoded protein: CASKRRGSGEQYF.